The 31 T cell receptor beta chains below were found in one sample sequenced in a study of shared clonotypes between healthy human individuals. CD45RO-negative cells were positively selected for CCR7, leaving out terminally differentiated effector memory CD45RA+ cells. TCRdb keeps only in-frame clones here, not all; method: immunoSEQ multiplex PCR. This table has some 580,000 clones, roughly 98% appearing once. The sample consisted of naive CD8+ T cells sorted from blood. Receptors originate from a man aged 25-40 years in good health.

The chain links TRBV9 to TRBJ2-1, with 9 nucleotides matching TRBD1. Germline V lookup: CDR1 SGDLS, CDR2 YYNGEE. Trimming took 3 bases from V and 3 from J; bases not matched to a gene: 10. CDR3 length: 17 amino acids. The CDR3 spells CASSDPTGQGIYNEQFF. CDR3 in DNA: TGTGCCAGCAGCGACCCGACCGGACAGGGGATCTACAATGAGCAGTTCTTC.

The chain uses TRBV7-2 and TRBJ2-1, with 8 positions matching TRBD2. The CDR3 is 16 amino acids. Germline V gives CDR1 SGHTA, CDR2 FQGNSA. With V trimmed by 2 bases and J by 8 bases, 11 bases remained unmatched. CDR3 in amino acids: CASSLPRLAPLDEQFF. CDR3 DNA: TGTGCCAGCAGCTTACCGCGACTAGCGCCCTTAGATGAGCAGTTCTTC.

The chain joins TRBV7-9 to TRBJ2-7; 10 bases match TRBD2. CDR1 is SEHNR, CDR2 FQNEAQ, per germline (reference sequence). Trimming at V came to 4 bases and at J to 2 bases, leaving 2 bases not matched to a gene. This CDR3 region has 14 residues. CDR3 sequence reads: CASSSLAGAYEQYF. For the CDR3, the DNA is TGTGCCAGCAGCTCGCTAGCGGGAGCCTACGAGCAGTACTTC.

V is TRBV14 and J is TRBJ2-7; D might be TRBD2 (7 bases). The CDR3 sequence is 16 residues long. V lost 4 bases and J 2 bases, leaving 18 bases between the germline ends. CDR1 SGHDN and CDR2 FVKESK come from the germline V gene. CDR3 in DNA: TGTGCCAGCAGCCTGTTGGAGGGGGGGTCGCCCTACGAGCAGTACTTC. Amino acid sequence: CASSLLEGGSPYEQYF.

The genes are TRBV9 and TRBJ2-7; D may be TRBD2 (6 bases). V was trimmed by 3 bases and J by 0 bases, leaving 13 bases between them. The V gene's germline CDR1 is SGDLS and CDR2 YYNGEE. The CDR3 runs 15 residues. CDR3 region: CASSAEGWHSYEQYF. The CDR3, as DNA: TGTGCCAGCAGCGCGGAGGGTTGGCACTCCTACGAGCAGTACTTC.

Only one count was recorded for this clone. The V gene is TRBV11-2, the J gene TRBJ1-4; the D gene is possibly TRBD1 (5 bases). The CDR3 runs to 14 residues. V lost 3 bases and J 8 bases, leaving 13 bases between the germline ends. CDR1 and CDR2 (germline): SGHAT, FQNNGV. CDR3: CASSLGQGEEKLFF. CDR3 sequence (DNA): TGTGCCAGCAGCTTGGGGCAGGGAGAAGAAAAACTGTTTTTT.

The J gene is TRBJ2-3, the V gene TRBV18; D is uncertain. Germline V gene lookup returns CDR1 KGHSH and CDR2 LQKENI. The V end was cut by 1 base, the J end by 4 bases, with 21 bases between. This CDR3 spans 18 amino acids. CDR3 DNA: TGTGCCAGCTCACCACGATCACCCGCCACGAGGCAACCAGATACGCAGTATTTT. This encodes CASSPRSPATRQPDTQYF.

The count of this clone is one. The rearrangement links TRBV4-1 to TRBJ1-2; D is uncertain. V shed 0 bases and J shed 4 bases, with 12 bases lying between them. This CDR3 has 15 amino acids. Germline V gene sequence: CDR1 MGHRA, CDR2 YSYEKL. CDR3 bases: TGCGCCAGCAGCCAAGAATCGACAAACGCCTATGGCTACACCTTC. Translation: CASSQESTNAYGYTF.

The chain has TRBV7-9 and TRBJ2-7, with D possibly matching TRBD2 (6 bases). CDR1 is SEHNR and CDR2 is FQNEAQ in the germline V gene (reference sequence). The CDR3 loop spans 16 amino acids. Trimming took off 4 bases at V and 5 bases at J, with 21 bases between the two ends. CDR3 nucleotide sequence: TGTGCCAGCAGCTCCCCCCTGGAGGGATGGGGGGACGAGCAGTACTTC. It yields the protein CASSSPLEGWGDEQYF.

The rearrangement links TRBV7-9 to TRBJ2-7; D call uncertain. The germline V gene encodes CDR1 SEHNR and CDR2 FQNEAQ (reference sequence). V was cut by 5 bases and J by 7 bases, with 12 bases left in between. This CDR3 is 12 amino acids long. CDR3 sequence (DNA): TGTGCCAGCAGCACGAACCAGGAAGAGCAGTACTTC. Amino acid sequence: CASSTNQEEQYF.

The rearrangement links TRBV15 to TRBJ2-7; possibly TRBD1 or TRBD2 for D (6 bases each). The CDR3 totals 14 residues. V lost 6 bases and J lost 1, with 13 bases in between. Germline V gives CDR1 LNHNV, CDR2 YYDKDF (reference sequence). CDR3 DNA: TGTGCCACCAGGAAGGGGGGACAATCCTACGAGCAGTACTTC. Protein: CATRKGGQSYEQYF.

The CDR3 here is CASSPYREGNYGYTF. CDR3 coding DNA: TGTGCCAGCAGCCCTTACAGGGAAGGCAACTATGGCTACACCTTC. This chain connects TRBV9 to TRBJ1-2, with D perhaps TRBD1 (6 bases). Germline loops: CDR1 SGDLS, CDR2 YYNGEE. There are 15 residues in the CDR3. The V gene lost 4 bases and the J gene lost 2 bases, with 15 bases spanning the gap. The whole variable domain, filled in from reference TRBV9 and TRBJ1-2, reads DSGVTQTPKHLITATGQRVTLRCSPRSGDLSVYWYQQSLDQGLQFLIQYYNGEERAKGNILERFSAQQFPDLHSELNLSSLELGDSALYFCASSPYREGNYGYTFGSGTRLTVV.

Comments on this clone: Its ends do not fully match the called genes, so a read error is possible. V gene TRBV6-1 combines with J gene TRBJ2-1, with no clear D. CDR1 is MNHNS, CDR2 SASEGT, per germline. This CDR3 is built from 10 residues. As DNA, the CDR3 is TGTGCCAGCAGCTACAGTGAGCAGTTCTTC. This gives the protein CASSYSEQFF.

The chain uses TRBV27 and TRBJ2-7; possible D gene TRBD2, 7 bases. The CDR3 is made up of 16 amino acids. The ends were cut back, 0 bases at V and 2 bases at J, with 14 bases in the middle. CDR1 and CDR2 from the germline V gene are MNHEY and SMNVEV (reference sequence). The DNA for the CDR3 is TGTGCCAGCAGTTTATCGAGGGGGGCGGGAGCCTACGAGCAGTACTTC. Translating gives CASSLSRGAGAYEQYF.

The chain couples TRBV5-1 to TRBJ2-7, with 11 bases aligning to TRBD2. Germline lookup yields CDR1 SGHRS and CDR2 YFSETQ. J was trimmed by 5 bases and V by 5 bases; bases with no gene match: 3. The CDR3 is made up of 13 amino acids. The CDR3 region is CASRLAGENEQYF. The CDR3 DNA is TGCGCCAGCAGACTAGCGGGAGAGAACGAGCAGTACTTC.

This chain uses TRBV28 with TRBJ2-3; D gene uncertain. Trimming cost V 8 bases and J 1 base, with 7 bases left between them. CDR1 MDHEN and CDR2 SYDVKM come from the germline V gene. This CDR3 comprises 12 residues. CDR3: CASGRGTDTQYF. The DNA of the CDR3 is TGTGCCAGCGGCCGGGGCACAGATACGCAGTATTTT.

The CDR3 reads CASSEPGGADTQYF. The CDR3 DNA is TGTGCCAGCAGTGAGCCCGGGGGAGCAGATACGCAGTATTTT. This chain links TRBV2 with TRBJ2-3, with a tentative D call TRBD2 (6 bases). Germline assignment: CDR1 SNHLY and CDR2 FYNNEI. V lost 3 bases and J lost 4, with 11 bases in between. This CDR3 has 14 residues.

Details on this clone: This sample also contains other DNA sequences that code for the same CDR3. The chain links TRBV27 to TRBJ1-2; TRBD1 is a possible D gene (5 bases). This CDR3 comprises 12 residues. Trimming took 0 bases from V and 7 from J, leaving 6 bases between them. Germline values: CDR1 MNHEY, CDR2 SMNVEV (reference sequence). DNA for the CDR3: TGTGCCAGCAGTTTATCGGGACGTGGCTACACCTTC. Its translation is CASSLSGRGYTF.

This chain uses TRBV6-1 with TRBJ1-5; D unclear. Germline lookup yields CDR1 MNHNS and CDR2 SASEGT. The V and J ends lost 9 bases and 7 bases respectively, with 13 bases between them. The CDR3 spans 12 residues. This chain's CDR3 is CASTIGLQPQHF. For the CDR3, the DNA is TGTGCCAGTACGATCGGGTTGCAGCCCCAGCATTTT.

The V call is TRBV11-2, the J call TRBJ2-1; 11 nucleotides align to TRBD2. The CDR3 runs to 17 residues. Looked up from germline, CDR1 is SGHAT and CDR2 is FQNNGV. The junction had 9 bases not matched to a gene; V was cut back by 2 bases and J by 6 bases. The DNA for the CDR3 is TGTGCCAGCAGCTTAAATCTAGCGGGAGGCCTCGGCAATGAGCAGTTCTTC. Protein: CASSLNLAGGLGNEQFF.

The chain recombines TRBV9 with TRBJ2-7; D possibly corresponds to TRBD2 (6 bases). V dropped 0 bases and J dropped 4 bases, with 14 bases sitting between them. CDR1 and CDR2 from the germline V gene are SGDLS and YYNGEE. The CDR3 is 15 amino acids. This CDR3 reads CASSVVGGIGYEQYF. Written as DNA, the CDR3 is TGTGCCAGCAGCGTAGTCGGCGGGATAGGATACGAGCAGTACTTC.

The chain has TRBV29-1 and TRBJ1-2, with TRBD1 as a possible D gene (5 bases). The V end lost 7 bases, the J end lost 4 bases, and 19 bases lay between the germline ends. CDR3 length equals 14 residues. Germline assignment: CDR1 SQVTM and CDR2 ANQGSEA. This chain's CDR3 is CSGYGAGGSYGYTF. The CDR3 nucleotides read TGCAGCGGGTACGGGGCAGGCGGATCCTATGGCTACACCTTC.

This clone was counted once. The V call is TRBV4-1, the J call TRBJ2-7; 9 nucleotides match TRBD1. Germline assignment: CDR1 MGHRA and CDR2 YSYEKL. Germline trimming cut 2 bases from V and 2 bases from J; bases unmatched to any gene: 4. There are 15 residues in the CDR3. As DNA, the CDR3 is TGCGCCAGCAGCCAAAAGGACAGGGGAACCTACGAGCAGTACTTC. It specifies CASSQKDRGTYEQYF.

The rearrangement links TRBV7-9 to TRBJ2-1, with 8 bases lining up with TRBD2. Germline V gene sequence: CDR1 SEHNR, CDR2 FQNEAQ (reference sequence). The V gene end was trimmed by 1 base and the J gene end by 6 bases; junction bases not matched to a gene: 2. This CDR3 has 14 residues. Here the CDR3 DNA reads TGTGCCAGCAGCTTAGTGGGACTAGGCAATGAGCAGTTCTTC. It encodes CASSLVGLGNEQFF.

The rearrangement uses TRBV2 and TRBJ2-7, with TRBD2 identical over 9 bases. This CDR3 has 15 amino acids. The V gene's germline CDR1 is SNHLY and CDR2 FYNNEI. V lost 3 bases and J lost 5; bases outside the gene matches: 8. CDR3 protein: CASSESAGGMNEQYF. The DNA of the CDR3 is TGTGCCAGCAGTGAGAGTGCGGGAGGGATGAACGAGCAGTACTTC.

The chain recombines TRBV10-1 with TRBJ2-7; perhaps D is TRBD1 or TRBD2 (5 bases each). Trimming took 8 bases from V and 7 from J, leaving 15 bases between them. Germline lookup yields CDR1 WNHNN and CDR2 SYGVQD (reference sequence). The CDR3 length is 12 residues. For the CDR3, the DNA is TGCGCCAGCTCACACGGGGACGGAGAGCAGTACTTC. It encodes CASSHGDGEQYF.

CDR3 bases: TGTGCCAGCAGCTTAGTTATTGACACCGGGGAGCTGTTTTTT. Protein: CASSLVIDTGELFF. The V gene is TRBV7-9, the J gene TRBJ2-2; D is undetermined. The CDR3 spans 14 residues. V lost 1 base and J lost 3, with 6 bases in between. Germline assignment: CDR1 SEHNR and CDR2 FQNEAQ (reference sequence).

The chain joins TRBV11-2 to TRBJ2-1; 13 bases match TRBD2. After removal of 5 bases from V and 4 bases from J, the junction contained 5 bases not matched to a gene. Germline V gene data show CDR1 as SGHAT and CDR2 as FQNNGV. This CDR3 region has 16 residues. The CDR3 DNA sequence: TGTGCCAGCAGCCCGGGACTAGCGGGAAGATACAATGAGCAGTTCTTC. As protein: CASSPGLAGRYNEQFF.

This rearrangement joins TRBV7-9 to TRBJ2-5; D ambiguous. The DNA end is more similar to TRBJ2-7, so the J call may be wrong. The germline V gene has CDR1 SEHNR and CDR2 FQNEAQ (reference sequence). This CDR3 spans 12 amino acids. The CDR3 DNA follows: TGTGCCAGCAGCCTTACAAACGACGAGCAGTACTTC. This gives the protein CASSLTNDEQYF.

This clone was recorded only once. The CDR3 region has the DNA TGCGCCAGCAGCCAAGATCCAGCGGGAGTAGAGGGAGATACGCAGTATTTT. Its protein is CASSQDPAGVEGDTQYF. The V gene is TRBV4-1, the J gene TRBJ2-3, with TRBD2 matching 8 bases. The V segment lost 0 bases and the J segment 5 bases; nucleotides outside the gene matches: 10. This CDR3 contains 17 residues. Germline values: CDR1 MGHRA, CDR2 YSYEKL.

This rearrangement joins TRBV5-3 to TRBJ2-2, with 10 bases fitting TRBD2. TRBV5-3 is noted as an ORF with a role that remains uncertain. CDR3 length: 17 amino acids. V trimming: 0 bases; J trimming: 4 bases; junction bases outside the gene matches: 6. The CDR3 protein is CARSLAGTSESTGELFF. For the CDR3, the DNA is TGTGCCAGAAGCTTGGCGGGGACTAGCGAAAGCACCGGGGAGCTGTTTTTT.